This T cell receptor beta chain was retrieved from a study of shared clonotypes between healthy human individuals (dated by TCRdb to about 2020). With respect to the entire study: The cohort included a few men and a couple of women between 18 and 49 years of age. For each donor, CD4 naive and CD4 memory were each run on three plates, CD8 naive on two plates, and CD8 memory on one plate. Blood TCR repertoires of five healthy adults were deeply sequenced to estimate repertoire size and the extent of clonotype sharing between individuals. To increase sequencing depth and limit assay-specific biases, TCR repertoire library preparation and sequencing were carried out by different laboratories using diverse techniques. Each donor's leukapheresis produced roughly between roughly 0.85 and 10 billion PBMCs.

The donors were healthy, HIV-negative adults who had no recently reported acute infections or vaccinations. All donors were Caucasian adults living in Nashville, Tennessee, USA. Magnetic negative selection was used to enrich CD4+ T cells, after which naive cells were positively selected on CD45RA and the negative fraction became the memory subset. Blood was obtained by leukapheresis, after which PBMCs were separated by Ficoll-Histopaque density gradient centrifugation and cryopreserved in liquid nitrogen vapor phase. Analytical flow cytometry was used to check the purity and quantity of every magnetically sorted T cell population. Genomic DNA was isolated from each sorted fraction and quantified by UV absorbance on a Nanodrop 2000c. The paper's findings and limits, for the study overall: Sampling was restricted to blood, and TCR repertoires in tissues likely differ from the TCR repertoires found in blood. Rarefaction of sorted-subset datasets indicated incomplete sequencing despite the large sequencing depth. Across a handful of donors, about 5% of naive CD4, 3% to 3.5% of naive CD8, under 2.5% of memory CD4, and under 0.45% of memory CD8 clonotypes were shared. Compared with non-shared clonotypes, the clonotypes found in all four sorted-subset donors had higher generation probabilities. Naive subsets generally had larger estimated clonotype richness than memory subsets. Because the study included only a small number of donors, the genetic and exposure-history diversity represented was limited. Pairwise subsampling led to the expectation that sequencing depth would affect the degree of clonotype sharing among donors.

As regards this clone: No cognate antigen has been identified for it. Per-base qualities were not stored, and no clone one base away is much larger.

V loses 4 bases at its end and J loses 1 base; junction bases beyond the gene matches: 4. CDR1 and CDR2 (SQVTM, ANQGSEA) derive from the germline V gene. The CDR3 runs 14 amino acids, cysteine and phenylalanine included. Left in the record is the CDR3 DNA by itself, 42 bases read in frame from the first base. Using the deep immunoSEQ assay, multiplex PCR amplified TCR CDR3 regions from genomic DNA. Extracted genomic DNA from each cell subset was spread evenly across all wells of several immunoSEQ 96-well plates, with each plate serving as a replicate. For sorted subsets, 200 ng of genomic DNA, equivalent to 25,000 to 30,000 T cell genomes, went into each replicate PCR. Purified libraries were quantified with a Qubit 3.0 fluorometer, sized on a Bioanalyzer 2100, and re-quantified with the KAPA Library Quantification kit. Each immunoSEQ 96-well plate was sequenced on its own single-read 150-cycle Illumina NextSeq 550 flow cell. As for the authors' bioinformatics: The immunoSEQ output contained only junctional sequences without quality scores, so filtering could not match that applied to full-length reads. To assign V/J genes and CDR3, sequences were annotated against IMGT germline references using PyIR, a Python wrapper for IgBLAST v1.9. Any read was removed if the V/J assignment was weak (E-value above 1e-6), the CDR3 was missing, or the read contained stop codons, out-of-frame junctions, or ambiguous translated residues. V3J clonotypes were defined as sequences sharing an identical inferred V gene, J gene, and CDR3 amino acid sequence. To compute the percentage overlap between repertoires, the number of shared unique clonotypes was divided by the size of the smaller repertoire. Three approaches were used to assess repertoire richness: RTK rarefaction, the Chao1 estimator, and Recon v2.1 estimates of unobserved clonotypes. Generation probabilities were computed with OLGA for all TCRbeta clonotypes obtained by the gDNA method from four donors. Imported from immuneACCESS, the table was reduced by TCRdb to in-frame sequences with V and J called. These copies leave out some clones; in studies compared against another copy, an unresolved V gene accounts for under half, and the cause of the remainder is not known. D and trimming come from the DNA, and the V and J calls and clone size come from that table. Within this sample are about 2 million clones, with 85% to 95% of them counted one time only. Jointly, the top ten make up 0.1% to 0.15% of the sample.

The receptor was isolated from a man aged 18 to 30 in good health. The sample comprised naive CD4+ T cells sorted from blood. The sample's cell subset or site label, in plain terms: CD45RA+ positively selected. The rearrangement combines TRBV29-1 with TRBJ1-1; a stretch of 9 junction bases matches TRBD1. The CDR3 reads as follows: CSVAEDRGNTEAFF. The sequence in DNA is TGCAGCGTTGCGGAGGACAGGGGGAACACTGAAGCTTTCTTT. Outside the CDR3, residues come from the reference TRBV29-1 and TRBJ1-1 proteins, so the full variable domain is: SAVISQKPSRDICQRGTSLTIQCQVDSQVTMMFWYRQQPGQSLTLIATANQGSEATYESGFVIDKFPISRPNLTFSTLTVSNMSPEDSSIYLCSVAEDRGNTEAFFGQGTRLTVV.